The next 17 T cell receptor beta chains were all read from a single sample in a study of cytomegalovirus exposure and HLA in healthy donors. The primer mix had 60 Vbeta and 13 Jbeta primers. Only in-frame clones appear in the TCRdb table, and some are missing; sequencing was by immunoSEQ multiplex PCR. The profile shows 170,000 or so clones, less than 90% of them singletons. The sample comprised PBMCs. The receptors originated from a middle-aged man in good health and CMV-seronegative.

The chain joins TRBV6-6 to TRBJ1-5; the D gene is possibly TRBD1 (5 bases). V was clipped by 7 bases and J by 6 bases, with 22 bases between them. This CDR3 region has 16 residues. Per the germline V gene, CDR1 is MNHNY and CDR2 is SVGAGI (reference sequence). This chain's CDR3 is CASTNSGGVIGQPQHF. The CDR3 region has the DNA TGTGCCAGCACTAATTCGGGGGGGGTGATTGGTCAGCCCCAGCATTTT.

The rearrangement joins TRBV6-1 to TRBJ2-7; TRBD1 aligns across 7 bases. There are 13 residues in the CDR3. V trimming: 4 bases; J trimming: 3 bases; junction bases outside the gene matches: 3. Germline V CDR1 and CDR2: MNHNS, SASEGT. CDR3 DNA sequence: TGTGCCAGCAGTGGGGGACAGCACTACGAGCAGTACTTC. Translation gives CASSGGQHYEQYF.

This chain links TRBV28 with TRBJ1-2; unclear D gene. Trimming pared 6 bases from V and 5 bases from J, leaving 25 bases between. Germline CDR1 reads MDHEN; CDR2 reads SYDVKM. CDR3 size: 17 residues. The CDR3 sequence is CASRSSGSGRAWYGYTF. The CDR3 coding sequence is TGTGCCAGCAGGTCCTCCGGCTCGGGAAGGGCTTGGTATGGCTACACCTTC.

The chain combines TRBV5-4 with TRBJ1-1, with D perhaps TRBD1 (5 bases). V dropped 4 bases and J dropped 1 base, with 8 bases sitting between them. Germline CDR1 is SGHNT and CDR2 is YYREEE (reference sequence). This CDR3 contains 13 residues. This chain's CDR3 is CASSMTANTEAFF. The CDR3 nucleotides read TGTGCCAGCAGCATGACAGCGAACACTGAAGCTTTCTTT.

This clone appeared a few times. An end of the junction does not agree with germline; a read error may underlie this. The CDR3 region is CASSPIGTGEQFF. CDR3 sequence (DNA): TGTGCTAGCAGCCCGATCGGGACTGGGGAGCAGTTCTTC. The chain uses TRBV7-7 and TRBJ2-1, with TRBD2 as a possible D gene (6 bases). The CDR3 runs 13 residues. Germline CDR1 is SSHAT and CDR2 is FNYEAQ (reference sequence).

The chain is built from TRBV7-9 and TRBJ2-7; possible D gene TRBD1, 6 bases. Germline loops: CDR1 SEHNR, CDR2 FQNEAQ (reference sequence). There are 14 residues in the CDR3. V lost 8 bases, J lost 1 base, and 15 bases lay in between. The CDR3 sequence: CASSLGTLSYEQYF. CDR3 in DNA: TGTGCCAGCTCTCTCGGGACACTTTCCTACGAGCAGTACTTC.

V and J are TRBV9 and TRBJ1-3; 7 nucleotides agree with TRBD1. The trim removed 3 bases at V and 0 bases at J, leaving 6 bases unmatched. CDR3 length equals 16 residues. The germline gives CDR1 SGDLS, CDR2 YYNGEE. The CDR3 protein is CASSGAGQNSGNTIYF. In DNA, the CDR3 is TGTGCCAGCAGCGGCGCGGGACAGAACTCTGGAAACACCATATATTTT.

The chain uses TRBV6-1 and TRBJ2-3; TRBD1 is a possible D gene (6 bases). The CDR3 extends over 16 amino acids. The germline V and J ends were trimmed by 1 base and 3 bases, with 14 bases remaining between them. Germline lookup yields CDR1 MNHNS and CDR2 SASEGT. The DNA for the CDR3 is TGTGCCAGCAGTGAAGGGTGGGGGCCGGAGACAGATACGCAGTATTTT. As protein: CASSEGWGPETDTQYF.

The genes are TRBV21-1 and TRBJ2-7; TRBD1, the D gene given by the table, was not confirmed from the DNA. TRBV21-1 is marked as a pseudogene. This CDR3 contains 15 residues. The CDR3 spells CASSCQGKNSYEQYF. The DNA for the CDR3 is TGTGCCAGCAGCTGTCAGGGTAAGAACTCCTACGAGCAGTACTTC.

V gene TRBV7-9 combines with J gene TRBJ2-7; a weak D match, TRBD2 (6 bases). Between the trimmed V and J ends, which lost 0 bases and 0 bases, there was a span of 12 bases. Germline V gene lookup returns CDR1 SEHNR and CDR2 FQNEAQ (reference sequence). There are 16 residues in the CDR3. The DNA of the CDR3 is TGTGCCAGCAGCTTAGCCCCTTTCGGGAGCTCCTACGAGCAGTACTTC. It yields the protein CASSLAPFGSSYEQYF. Full variable domain (remainder filled in from reference TRBV7-9 and TRBJ2-7): DTGVSQNPRHKITKRGQNVTFRCDPISEHNRLYWYRQTLGQGPEFLTYFQNEAQLEKSRLLSDRFSAERPKGSFSTLEIQRTEQGDSAMYLCASSLAPFGSSYEQYFGPGTRLTVT.

The genes are TRBV4-2 and TRBJ2-5; 10 bases are a match to TRBD2. The CDR3 has 18 amino acids. V trimming: 0 bases; J trimming: 5 bases; junction bases outside the gene matches: 12. CDR1 and CDR2 (germline): LGHNA, YNFKEQ. CDR3 amino acids: CASSQERSGGAVVETQYF. CDR3 nucleotide sequence: TGTGCCAGCAGCCAAGAACGGAGCGGGGGGGCGGTTGTCGAGACCCAGTACTTC.

The V and J genes are TRBV9 and TRBJ1-2, with 8 bases matching TRBD1. Germline V gene data show CDR1 as SGDLS and CDR2 as YYNGEE. Trimming took 4 bases from V and 6 from J; bases not matched to a gene: 14. The CDR3 runs 16 residues. CDR3 DNA: TGTGCCAGCAGCACCCGACAGGGGCTAACAGGGGATGGCTACACCTTC. Amino acids: CASSTRQGLTGDGYTF.

The J gene is TRBJ2-3, the V gene TRBV7-8; 7 nucleotides align to TRBD1. CDR1 is SGHVS, CDR2 FQNEAQ, per germline. After removal of 2 bases from V and 5 bases from J, the junction contained 10 bases not matched to a gene. This CDR3 region has 16 residues. Here the CDR3 DNA reads TGTGCCAGCAGCTTAATACGTGACAGGGAAGGAGATACGCAGTATTTT. It codes for CASSLIRDREGDTQYF.

The chain employs TRBV9 and TRBJ2-5; D is perhaps TRBD2 (5 bases). The germline V gene encodes CDR1 SGDLS and CDR2 YYNGEE. The CDR3 covers 16 residues. Trimming shortened V by 4 bases and J by 4 bases, and 20 bases separated the two germline ends. CDR3 residues: CASSRGGGSPRETQYF. The CDR3 coding sequence is TGTGCCAGCAGCCGGGGTGGAGGAAGCCCGCGAGAGACCCAGTACTTC.

The rearrangement links TRBV7-2 to TRBJ2-3, with TRBD2 matching over 8 bases. CDR3 size: 16 residues. Germline trimming cut 2 bases from V and 6 bases from J; bases unmatched to any gene: 10. Germline CDR1 is SGHTA and CDR2 is FQGNSA. In DNA form, the CDR3 reads TGTGCCAGCAGCTTAACTAGCGGTCAGCGGGGGGATACGCAGTATTTT. Amino acids: CASSLTSGQRGDTQYF.

The chain uses TRBV6-6 and TRBJ2-3; 10 bases line up with TRBD1. CDR3 size: 15 residues. Unmatched junction bases numbered 5, after V lost 8 bases and J lost 0 bases. Germline-derived CDR1 and CDR2 are MNHNY and SVGAGI (reference sequence). The chain's CDR3 is CASGQGVGSTDTQYF. CDR3 nucleotides: TGTGCCAGCGGACAGGGGGTCGGTAGCACAGATACGCAGTATTTT.

V usage is TRBV6-5 and J usage is TRBJ1-1; D possibly corresponds to TRBD1 (6 bases). Germline V gene sequence: CDR1 MNHEY, CDR2 SVGAGI. The CDR3 is 16 amino acids. V lost 4 bases and J lost 1, with 16 bases in between. CDR3 protein: CASSSYSRQENTEAFF. The CDR3 nucleotides are TGTGCCAGCAGTTCCTATTCCCGACAGGAGAACACTGAAGCTTTCTTT.